These 30 T cell receptor beta chains share one sample of origin, sequenced in a study of technical replicates of blood from a few donors. The protocol was immunoSEQ multiplex PCR, while the TCRdb copy is restricted to in-frame clones and leaves out a portion. The top ten clones hold 3.5% to 5.5% of a sample with more than 65,000 clones, 88% of them seen once. The sample comprised PBMCs. These receptors were taken from a human donor in good health. Some clones in this sample may be carry-over from other donors' samples.

The J gene is TRBJ2-3, the V gene TRBV13; TRBD2 aligns across 8 bases. V lost 1 base and J lost 7; bases outside the gene matches: 10. CDR1 and CDR2 from the germline V gene are PRHDT and FYEKMQ (reference sequence). The CDR3 extends over 16 amino acids. The CDR3 region is CASSLVSPAGVNTQYF. The DNA for the CDR3 is TGTGCCAGCAGCTTAGTGAGTCCAGCGGGAGTAAATACGCAGTATTTT.

The chain has TRBV6-5 and TRBJ2-7; 9 nucleotides align to TRBD1. CDR1 is MNHEY, CDR2 SVGAGI, per germline. This CDR3 is 12 amino acids long. The J segment lost 11 bases and the V segment lost 2 bases, leaving 4 bases of the junction unmatched. The CDR3 nucleotides are TGTGCCAGCAGTTACGATGGACAGGGGAAGTACTTC. Translating gives CASSYDGQGKYF.

The rearrangement uses TRBV7-2 and TRBJ1-4; D perhaps matches TRBD1 (6 bases). CDR1 and CDR2 (germline): SGHTA, FQGNSA. The V gene lost 5 bases and the J gene lost 7 bases, with 17 bases spanning the gap. The CDR3 extends over 15 amino acids. CDR3 sequence reads: CASSPRGSTGEKLFF. DNA of the CDR3: TGTGCCAGCAGCCCCAGGGGCAGTACTGGTGAAAAACTGTTTTTT.

This clone was seen once. The V gene is TRBV27, the J gene TRBJ2-4, with 14 bases identical to TRBD2. V was clipped by 5 bases and J by 4 bases; unmatched bases: 16. Germline lookup yields CDR1 MNHEY and CDR2 SMNVEV (reference sequence). The CDR3 is 20 amino acids. The CDR3: CASSQYVPGTSGRVKNIQYF. CDR3 nucleotide sequence: TGTGCCAGCAGTCAATACGTCCCCGGGACTAGCGGGAGAGTTAAAAACATTCAGTACTTC.

This chain joins TRBV5-1 and TRBJ2-7; D may be TRBD2 (6 bases). This CDR3 comprises 15 residues. With 0 bases removed from V and 2 bases from J, the gap between germline ends came to 12 bases. Germline V gene sequence: CDR1 SGHRS, CDR2 YFSETQ. The CDR3 DNA reads TGCGCCAGCAGCTTGGGTGGGACTGGGGCCTACGAGCAGTACTTC. Its protein is CASSLGGTGAYEQYF.

The chain has TRBV11-2 and TRBJ2-5, with a possible D match to TRBD2 (5 bases). Deletions cut 0 bases from V and 0 bases from J, with 8 bases between. The germline V gene encodes CDR1 SGHAT and CDR2 FQNNGV. This CDR3 is 15 amino acids long. In DNA form, the CDR3 reads TGTGCCAGCAGCTTAGAGAGGGATTACCAAGAGACCCAGTACTTC. Encoded protein: CASSLERDYQETQYF. The whole variable domain, remainder taken from reference TRBV11-2 and TRBJ2-5, is EAGVAQSPRYKIIEKRQSVAFWCNPISGHATLYWYQQILGQGPKLLIQFQNNGVVDDSQLPKDRFSAERLKGVDSTLKIQPAKLEDSAVYLCASSLERDYQETQYFGPGTRLLVL.

The chain links TRBV10-3 to TRBJ2-2; possible D gene TRBD1, 5 bases. Germline CDR1 and CDR2: ENHRY and SYGVKD. This CDR3 comprises 14 residues. The V end was cut by 6 bases, the J end by 4 bases, with 12 bases between. In nucleotides, the CDR3 is TGTGCCATCAGCCGTGACAGACTCACCGGGGAGCTGTTTTTT. Residues: CAISRDRLTGELFF.

This chain joins TRBV9 and TRBJ2-1, with D possibly being TRBD2 (6 bases). CDR1 and CDR2 from the germline V gene are SGDLS and YYNGEE. The CDR3 totals 16 residues. Deletions cut 0 bases from V and 4 bases from J, with 14 bases between. For the CDR3, the DNA is TGTGCCAGCAGCGTAGTGGAGGGGCCCCCGTACAATGAGCAGTTCTTC. It yields the protein CASSVVEGPPYNEQFF.

This clone was seen a single time. This chain connects TRBV18 to TRBJ1-4; 7 bases are shared with TRBD1. Germline-derived CDR1 and CDR2 are KGHSH and LQKENI. The CDR3 loop spans 13 amino acids. J was trimmed by 7 bases and V by 3 bases; bases with no gene match: 2. CDR3 nucleotide sequence: TGTGCCAGCTCACCCAGGGGGAGTGAAAAACTGTTTTTT. Translation gives CASSPRGSEKLFF.

The chain combines TRBV4-1 with TRBJ1-2, with D possibly matching TRBD1 (6 bases). The CDR3 totals 15 residues. Germline lookup yields CDR1 MGHRA and CDR2 YSYEKL. V lost 2 bases to trimming and J lost 3 bases, with 13 bases between them. DNA for the CDR3: TGCGCCAGCAGCCAAACACAGGGTAGTTACTATGGCTACACCTTC. Encoded protein: CASSQTQGSYYGYTF.

The V gene is TRBV10-2, the J gene TRBJ2-7; TRBD2 agrees at 8 bases. The CDR3 spans 14 residues. Germline CDR1 and CDR2: WSHSY and SAAADI. With 1 base clipped from V and 4 bases from J, the junction kept 3 bases outside the gene matches. CDR3 residues: CASSELGLGYEQYF. CDR3 DNA: TGCGCCAGCAGTGAGTTGGGACTAGGATACGAGCAGTACTTC.

The chain couples TRBV4-2 to TRBJ1-2; weak D call: TRBD1 (6 bases). This CDR3 is 17 amino acids long. CDR1 LGHNA and CDR2 YNFKEQ come from the germline V gene. V lost 0 bases and J lost 2, with 16 bases in between. CDR3 in DNA: TGTGCCAGCAGCCAAGATCATGCGACAGGTCGCAACTATGGCTACACCTTC. This sequence encodes CASSQDHATGRNYGYTF.

This chain joins TRBV6-5 and TRBJ2-7; D is perhaps TRBD2 (5 bases). Germline V gives CDR1 MNHEY, CDR2 SVGAGI. Trimming removed 3 bases at V and 3 bases at J, with 15 bases between. This CDR3 has 15 residues. The CDR3 coding sequence is TGTGCCAGCAGTTATAGTGGGAGTATTAGCTACGAGCAGTACTTC. This codes for CASSYSGSISYEQYF.

The J gene is TRBJ1-5, the V gene TRBV6-6; tentative D call: TRBD1 (5 bases). Trimming removed 4 bases from V and 3 bases from J, with 16 bases in between. Looked up from germline, CDR1 is MNHNY and CDR2 is SVGAGI (reference sequence). CDR3 length: 16 amino acids. CDR3 amino acids: CASSSWGGGHNQPQHF. In DNA form, the CDR3 reads TGTGCCAGCAGTTCGTGGGGGGGAGGGCACAATCAGCCCCAGCATTTT.

The rearrangement uses TRBV5-6 and TRBJ2-1, with a weak D call TRBD2 (6 bases). This CDR3 comprises 14 residues. Germline V CDR1 and CDR2: SGHDT, YYEEEE. Trimming pared 2 bases from V and 5 bases from J, leaving 11 bases between. CDR3 amino acids: CASSFLGLNNEQFF. The CDR3 bases are TGTGCCAGCAGCTTTTTGGGACTGAACAATGAGCAGTTCTTC.

The gene calls are TRBV18 and TRBJ2-3, with a tentative D call TRBD2 (6 bases). Germline loops: CDR1 KGHSH, CDR2 LQKENI. This CDR3 comprises 19 residues. V dropped 3 bases and J dropped 0 bases, with 22 bases sitting between them. CDR3 sequence: CASSPRNPARGMSTDTQYF. CDR3 DNA: TGTGCCAGCTCACCGAGGAACCCTGCCCGGGGGATGAGCACAGATACGCAGTATTTT.

The rearrangement uses TRBV5-1 and TRBJ2-1; 11 bases match TRBD2. J was trimmed by 4 bases and V by 5 bases; bases with no gene match: 5. Germline CDR1 reads SGHRS; CDR2 reads YFSETQ. CDR3 size: 15 residues. CDR3 bases: TGCGCCAGCAGGGCCGGGACTAGCGGATACAATGAGCAGTTCTTC. Its protein is CASRAGTSGYNEQFF.

The gene calls are TRBV4-1 and TRBJ1-2, with 7 bases that match TRBD1. V dropped 2 bases and J dropped 0; count of bases not matched to a gene: 3. The CDR3 sequence is 15 residues long. Per the germline V gene, CDR1 is MGHRA and CDR2 is YSYEKL. For the CDR3, the DNA is TGCGCCAGCAGCCAACCGGGACAGTCTAACTATGGCTACACCTTC. It codes for CASSQPGQSNYGYTF.

The rearrangement links TRBV5-1 to TRBJ2-5; no clear D gene. The CDR3 contains 14 residues. Germline V gene sequence: CDR1 SGHRS, CDR2 YFSETQ. Trimming shortened V by 1 base and J by 1 base, and 8 bases separated the two germline ends. The CDR3 nucleotides read TGCGCCAGCAGCTTGAAAGACTCCCAAGAGACCCAGTACTTC. Translation gives CASSLKDSQETQYF.

CDR3 sequence (DNA): TGTGCCAGCAGCCTCGGACGTTGGACAGGGGAAAAGTCCTACGAGCAGTACTTC. Its translation: CASSLGRWTGEKSYEQYF. The J gene is TRBJ2-7, the V gene TRBV21-1; the table's D call, TRBD1, was not checked against the DNA. TRBV21-1 is a recognized pseudogene. CDR3 size: 18 residues.

CDR3 sequence (DNA): TGTGCCAGCAGCCCACAGGGGGGCTCCCTCCTTACCGCTTTCTTT. Protein: CASSPQGGSLLTAFF. The chain uses TRBV27 and TRBJ1-1; 8 bases fit TRBD1. Germline CDR1 and CDR2: MNHEY and SMNVEV (reference sequence). This CDR3 has 15 amino acids. The V gene end was trimmed by 6 bases and the J gene end by 11 bases; junction bases not matched to a gene: 17.

The DNA of the CDR3 is TGCGCCAGCAGCTTAGGCCCCCGGGAAAACACTGAAGCTTTCTTT. This sequence encodes CASSLGPRENTEAFF. The rearrangement joins TRBV5-1 to TRBJ1-1; D unresolved. This CDR3 comprises 15 residues. CDR1 SGHRS and CDR2 YFSETQ come from the germline V gene. V lost 2 bases, J lost 2 bases, and 13 bases lay in between. Filled out from reference TRBV5-1 and TRBJ1-1, the complete variable domain reads KAGVTQTPRYLIKTRGQQVTLSCSPISGHRSVSWYQQTPGQGLQFLFEYFSETQRNKGNFPGRFSGRQFSNSRSEMNVSTLELGDSALYLCASSLGPRENTEAFFGQGTRLTVV.

V usage is TRBV14 and J usage is TRBJ2-1, with D perhaps matching TRBD2 (5 bases). V lost 5 bases and J 1 base, leaving 12 bases between the germline ends. The CDR3 extends over 15 amino acids. Germline V gene data show CDR1 as SGHDN and CDR2 as FVKESK. The CDR3 region is CASSVSLASYNEQFF. The DNA for the CDR3 is TGTGCCAGCAGCGTCTCGCTAGCATCCTACAATGAGCAGTTCTTC.

The rearrangement uses TRBV19 and TRBJ2-4; TRBD1 matches 10 bases. The V gene's germline CDR1 is LNHDA and CDR2 SQIVND (reference sequence). Trimming removed 6 bases from V and 7 bases from J; junction bases left unmatched: 12. The length of the CDR3 is 16 residues. For the CDR3, the DNA is TGTGCCAGTAGCCCTAGAACACCGGGACAGGGGAACATTCAGTACTTC. Encoded protein: CASSPRTPGQGNIQYF.

The rearrangement joins TRBV7-9 to TRBJ1-6, with D possibly TRBD1 on 5 matching bases. V dropped 1 base and J dropped 7 bases, with 5 bases sitting between them. CDR1 is SEHNR and CDR2 is FQNEAQ in the germline V gene (reference sequence). This CDR3 is built from 13 residues. The CDR3 is CASSLEGNSPLHF. The CDR3 DNA sequence: TGTGCCAGCAGCTTAGAGGGGAATTCACCCCTCCACTTT.

The chain uses TRBV21-1 and TRBJ2-5; TRBD1 is the table's D call and was not checked against the DNA. TRBV21-1 is designated a pseudogene. The CDR3 is 17 residues long. The CDR3 nucleotides read TGTGCCAGCAGCGACTTAACAGGGGCCGTGGAGGGGGAGACCCAGTACTTC. This codes for CASSDLTGAVEGETQYF.

This chain connects TRBV9 to TRBJ2-2; D is unclear. This CDR3 has 12 residues. Trimming cost V 4 bases and J 3 bases, with 4 bases left between them. Germline CDR1 SGDLS, CDR2 YYNGEE. Written as DNA, the CDR3 is TGTGCCAGCAGCTCGGACACCGGGGAGCTGTTTTTT. Translation gives CASSSDTGELFF.

The chain uses TRBV7-6 and TRBJ2-3, with 8 bases fitting TRBD1. V shed 4 bases and J 3 bases; nucleotides not matched to a gene: 6. The germline CDR1 and CDR2 sequences are SGHVS and FNYEAQ. This CDR3 has 15 amino acids. CDR3 DNA: TGTGCCAGCAGCTCATCGGACAGGGTTACAGATACGCAGTATTTT. Amino acids: CASSSSDRVTDTQYF.

The chain couples TRBV19 to TRBJ2-7; 7 bases are shared with TRBD1. J lost 2 bases, V lost 10 bases, and 5 bases had no gene match. Germline values: CDR1 LNHDA, CDR2 SQIVND (reference sequence). CDR3 length equals 12 residues. For the CDR3, the DNA is TGTGCCACCCTCGACAGGGCCTACGAGCAGTACTTC. Translated, it gives CATLDRAYEQYF.

The chain couples TRBV15 to TRBJ1-4; D is unclear. V was clipped by 7 bases and J by 8 bases, with 14 bases between them. Germline CDR1 is LNHNV and CDR2 is YYDKDF (reference sequence). The length of the CDR3 is 13 residues. In nucleotides, the CDR3 is TGTGCCACCAAGATTGGGCAGATAGAAAAACTGTTTTTT. Encoded protein: CATKIGQIEKLFF. Full variable domain (outside the CDR3, taken from reference TRBV15 and TRBJ1-4): DAMVIQNPRYQVTQFGKPVTLSCSQTLNHNVMYWYQQKSSQAPKLLFHYYDKDFNNEADTPDNFQSRRPNTSFCFLDIRSPGLGDTAMYLCATKIGQIEKLFFGSGTQLSVL.